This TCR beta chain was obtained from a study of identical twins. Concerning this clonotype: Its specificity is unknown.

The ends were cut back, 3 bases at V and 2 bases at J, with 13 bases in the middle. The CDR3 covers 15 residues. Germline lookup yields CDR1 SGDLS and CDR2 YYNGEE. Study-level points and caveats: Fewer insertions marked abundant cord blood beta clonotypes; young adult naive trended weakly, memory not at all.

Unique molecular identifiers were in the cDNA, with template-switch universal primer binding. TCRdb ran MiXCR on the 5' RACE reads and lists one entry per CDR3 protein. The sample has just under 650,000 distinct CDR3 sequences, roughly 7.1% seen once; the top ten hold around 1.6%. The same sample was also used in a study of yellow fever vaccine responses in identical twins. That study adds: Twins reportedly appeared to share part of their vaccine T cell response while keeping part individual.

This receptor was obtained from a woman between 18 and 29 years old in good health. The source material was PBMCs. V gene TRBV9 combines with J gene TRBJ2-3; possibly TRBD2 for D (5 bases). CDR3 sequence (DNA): TGTGCCAGCAGCGAGGGTGGGAGTTACACAGATACGCAGTATTTT. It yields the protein CASSEGGSYTDTQYF.